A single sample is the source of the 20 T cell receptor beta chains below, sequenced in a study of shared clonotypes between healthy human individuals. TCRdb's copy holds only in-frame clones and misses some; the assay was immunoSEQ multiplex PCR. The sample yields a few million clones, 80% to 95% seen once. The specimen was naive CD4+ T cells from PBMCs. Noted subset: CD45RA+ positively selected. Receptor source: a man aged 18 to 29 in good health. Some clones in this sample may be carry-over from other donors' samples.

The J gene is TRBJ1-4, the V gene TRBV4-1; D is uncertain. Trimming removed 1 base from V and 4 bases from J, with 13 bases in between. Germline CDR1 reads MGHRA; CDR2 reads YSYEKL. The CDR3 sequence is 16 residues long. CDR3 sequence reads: CASSQGVGSNNEKLFF. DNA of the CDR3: TGCGCCAGCAGCCAAGGGGTGGGCAGTAATAATGAAAAACTGTTTTTT.

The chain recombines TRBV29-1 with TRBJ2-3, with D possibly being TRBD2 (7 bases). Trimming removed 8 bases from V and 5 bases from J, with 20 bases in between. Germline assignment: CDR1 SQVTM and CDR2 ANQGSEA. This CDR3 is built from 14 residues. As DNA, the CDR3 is TGCAGCACCCGACGGGGGGCAGGTATAGATACGCAGTATTTT. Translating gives CSTRRGAGIDTQYF.

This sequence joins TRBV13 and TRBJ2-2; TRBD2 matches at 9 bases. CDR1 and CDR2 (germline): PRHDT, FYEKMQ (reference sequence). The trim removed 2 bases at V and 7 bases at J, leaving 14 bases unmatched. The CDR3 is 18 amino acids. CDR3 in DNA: TGTGCCAGCAGCTTAATGTCGGCGGCGGGAGGGCATATCGGGGAGCTGTTTTTT. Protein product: CASSLMSAAGGHIGELFF.

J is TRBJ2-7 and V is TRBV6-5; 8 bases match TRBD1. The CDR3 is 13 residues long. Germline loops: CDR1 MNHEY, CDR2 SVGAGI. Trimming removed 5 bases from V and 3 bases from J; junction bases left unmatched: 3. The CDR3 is CASSATGGYEQYF. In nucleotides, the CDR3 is TGTGCCAGCAGTGCAACAGGGGGCTACGAGCAGTACTTC.

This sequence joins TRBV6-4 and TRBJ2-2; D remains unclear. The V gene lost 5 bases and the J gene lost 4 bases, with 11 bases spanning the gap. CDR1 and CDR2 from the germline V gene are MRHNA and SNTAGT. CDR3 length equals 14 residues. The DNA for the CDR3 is TGTGCCAGCAGTAAAGAGTTCGGCACCGGGGAGCTGTTTTTT. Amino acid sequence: CASSKEFGTGELFF.

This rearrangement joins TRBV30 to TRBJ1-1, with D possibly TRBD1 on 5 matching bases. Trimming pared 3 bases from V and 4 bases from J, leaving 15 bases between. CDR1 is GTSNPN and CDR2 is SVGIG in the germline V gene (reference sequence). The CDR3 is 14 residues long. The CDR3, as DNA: TGTGCCTGGAGGGGGACCGGGGGGTCCACTGAAGCTTTCTTT. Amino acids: CAWRGTGGSTEAFF.

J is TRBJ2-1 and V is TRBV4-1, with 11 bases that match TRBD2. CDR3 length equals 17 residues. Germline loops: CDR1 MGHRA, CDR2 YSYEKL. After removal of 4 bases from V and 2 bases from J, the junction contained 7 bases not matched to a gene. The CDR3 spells CASSPWTSGSTYNEQFF. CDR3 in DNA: TGCGCCAGCAGCCCCTGGACTAGCGGGTCTACCTACAATGAGCAGTTCTTC.

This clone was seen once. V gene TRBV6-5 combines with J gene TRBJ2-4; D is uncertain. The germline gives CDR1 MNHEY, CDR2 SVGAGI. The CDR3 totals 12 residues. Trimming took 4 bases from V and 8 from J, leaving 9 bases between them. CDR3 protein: CASSSPSYIQYF. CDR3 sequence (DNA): TGTGCCAGCAGTTCCCCCAGCTACATTCAGTACTTC.

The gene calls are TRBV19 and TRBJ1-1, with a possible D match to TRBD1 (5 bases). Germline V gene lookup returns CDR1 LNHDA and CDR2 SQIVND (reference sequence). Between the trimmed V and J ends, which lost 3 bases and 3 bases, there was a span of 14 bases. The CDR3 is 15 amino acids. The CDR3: CASSIFRGSDTEAFF. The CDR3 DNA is TGTGCCAGTAGTATTTTTAGGGGCTCGGACACTGAAGCTTTCTTT.

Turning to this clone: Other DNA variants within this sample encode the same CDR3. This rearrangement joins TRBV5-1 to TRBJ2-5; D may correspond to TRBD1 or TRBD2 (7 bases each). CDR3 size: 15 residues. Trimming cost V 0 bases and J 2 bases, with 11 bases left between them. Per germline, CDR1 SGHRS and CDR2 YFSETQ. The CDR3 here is CASSLGQGGQETQYF. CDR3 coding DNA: TGCGCCAGCAGCTTGGGACAGGGAGGGCAAGAGACCCAGTACTTC.

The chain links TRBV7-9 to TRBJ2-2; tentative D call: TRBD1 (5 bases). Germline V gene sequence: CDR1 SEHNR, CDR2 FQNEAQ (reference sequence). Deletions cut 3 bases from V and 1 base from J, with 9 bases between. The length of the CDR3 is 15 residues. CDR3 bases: TGTGCCAGCAGCTTTTCAGGGAAGAACACCGGGGAGCTGTTTTTT. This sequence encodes CASSFSGKNTGELFF.

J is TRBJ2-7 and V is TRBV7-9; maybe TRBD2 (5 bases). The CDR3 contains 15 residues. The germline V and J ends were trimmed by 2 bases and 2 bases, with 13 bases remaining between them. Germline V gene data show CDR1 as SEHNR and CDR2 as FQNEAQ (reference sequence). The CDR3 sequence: CASSLFRDRAYEQYF. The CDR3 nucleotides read TGTGCCAGCAGCTTATTCCGGGATCGAGCCTACGAGCAGTACTTC. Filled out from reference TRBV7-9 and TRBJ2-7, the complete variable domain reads DTGVSQNPRHKITKRGQNVTFRCDPISEHNRLYWYRQTLGQGPEFLTYFQNEAQLEKSRLLSDRFSAERPKGSFSTLEIQRTEQGDSAMYLCASSLFRDRAYEQYFGPGTRLTVT.

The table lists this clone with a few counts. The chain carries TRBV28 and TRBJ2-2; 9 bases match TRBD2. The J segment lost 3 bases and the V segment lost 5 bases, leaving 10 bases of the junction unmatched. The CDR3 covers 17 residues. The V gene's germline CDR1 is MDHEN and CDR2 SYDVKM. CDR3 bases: TGTGCCAGCAGTCCGGGACTAGCTTTTCTCTACACCGGGGAGCTGTTTTTT. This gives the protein CASSPGLAFLYTGELFF. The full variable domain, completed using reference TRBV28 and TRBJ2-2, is DVKVTQSSRYLVKRTGEKVFLECVQDMDHENMFWYRQDPGLGLRLIYFSYDVKMKEKGDIPEGYSVSREKKERFSLILESASTNQTSMYLCASSPGLAFLYTGELFFGEGSRLTVL.

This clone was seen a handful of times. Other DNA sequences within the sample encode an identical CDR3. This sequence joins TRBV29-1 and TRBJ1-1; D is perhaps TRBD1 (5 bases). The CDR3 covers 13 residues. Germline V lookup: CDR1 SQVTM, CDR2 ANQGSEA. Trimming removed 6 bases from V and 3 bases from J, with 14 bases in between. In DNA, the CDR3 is TGCAGCGTGGGGACCCTATTGGACACTGAAGCTTTCTTT. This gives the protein CSVGTLLDTEAFF.

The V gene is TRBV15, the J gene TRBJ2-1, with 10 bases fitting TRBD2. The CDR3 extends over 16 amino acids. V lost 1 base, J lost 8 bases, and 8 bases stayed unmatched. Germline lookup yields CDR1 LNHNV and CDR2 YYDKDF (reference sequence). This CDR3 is CATSRVRTSGLYEQFF. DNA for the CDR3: TGTGCCACCAGCAGAGTAAGGACTAGCGGTCTCTATGAGCAGTTCTTC.

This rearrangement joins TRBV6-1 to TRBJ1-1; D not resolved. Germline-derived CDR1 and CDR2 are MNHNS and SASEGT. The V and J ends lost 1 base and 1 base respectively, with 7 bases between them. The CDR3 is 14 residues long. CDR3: CASSEVARNTEAFF. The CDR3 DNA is TGTGCCAGCAGTGAAGTAGCCAGGAACACTGAAGCTTTCTTT.

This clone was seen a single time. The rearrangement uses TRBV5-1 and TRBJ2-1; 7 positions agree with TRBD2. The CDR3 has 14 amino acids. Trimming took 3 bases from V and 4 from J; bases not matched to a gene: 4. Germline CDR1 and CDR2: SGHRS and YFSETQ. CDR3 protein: CASSSGTTYNEQFF. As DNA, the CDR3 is TGCGCCAGCAGCTCCGGGACTACGTACAATGAGCAGTTCTTC.

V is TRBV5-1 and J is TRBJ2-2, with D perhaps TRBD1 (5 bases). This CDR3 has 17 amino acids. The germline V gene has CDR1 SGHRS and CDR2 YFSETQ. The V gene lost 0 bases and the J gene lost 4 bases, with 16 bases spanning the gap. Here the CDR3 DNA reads TGCGCCAGCAGCTTGGGCCCACAGGAAGGTGGCACCGGGGAGCTGTTTTTT. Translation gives CASSLGPQEGGTGELFF.

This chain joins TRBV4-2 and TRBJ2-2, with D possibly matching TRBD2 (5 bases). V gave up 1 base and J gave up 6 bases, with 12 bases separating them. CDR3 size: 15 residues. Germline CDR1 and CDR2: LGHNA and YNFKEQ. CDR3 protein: CASSQVSPGAGELFF. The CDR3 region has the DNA TGTGCCAGCAGCCAAGTAAGCCCCGGGGCCGGGGAGCTGTTTTTT.

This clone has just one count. The CDR3 spells CASSLGGGANEKLFF. The CDR3 nucleotides read TGTGCCAGCAGTTTAGGAGGGGGTGCTAATGAAAAACTGTTTTTT. V usage is TRBV28 and J usage is TRBJ1-4; weak D call: TRBD1 (6 bases). Germline lookup yields CDR1 MDHEN and CDR2 SYDVKM. The CDR3 spans 15 residues. V was cut by 2 bases and J by 3 bases, with 10 bases left in between.